What follows is one T cell receptor beta chain and its context. No antigen is known for it. The primer mix had 60 Vbeta and 13 Jbeta primers. The repertoire was sequenced with immunoSEQ multiplex PCR; TCRdb's copy has only in-frame clones and lacks some. The data contain 100,000 to 150,000 clones, roughly 82% of them seen just once; the ten biggest clones take up around 14%. The data were taken from a study of cytomegalovirus exposure and HLA in healthy donors. At the level of the study: Earlier sequencing of 200 million or so T cells yielded about 120 million unique TCR beta sequences. Of several hundred genotyped donors, around 86% grouped in the Caucasian-associated ancestry cluster.

Study findings and constraints: Other equally common chains were less clonally expanded than HLA-associated TCR beta chains, a later analysis showed. According to a later analysis, most TCR beta chains associated with CMV appeared HLA-restricted.

Sequencing used PBMCs. The TCR was taken from a woman aged 60-70 years in good health and CMV-seropositive.

The CDR3 DNA reads TGTGCCAGCAGCGTAGGGTCAGTCCCAATCTATGGCTACACCTTC. The encoded protein is CASSVGSVPIYGYTF. V is TRBV9 and J is TRBJ1-2, with D unclear. CDR1 is SGDLS and CDR2 is YYNGEE in the germline V gene. The CDR3 loop spans 15 amino acids. Trimming left V 0 bases short and J 4 bases short, with 13 bases between. The variable domain in full, completed from reference TRBV9 and TRBJ1-2, reads DSGVTQTPKHLITATGQRVTLRCSPRSGDLSVYWYQQSLDQGLQFLIQYYNGEERAKGNILERFSAQQFPDLHSELNLSSLELGDSALYFCASSVGSVPIYGYTFGSGTRLTVV.